This T cell receptor (beta chain) was sequenced for a study of technical replicates of blood from a handful of donors. This CDR3 has 18 residues. The germline V gene encodes CDR1 SGHRS and CDR2 YFSETQ. V lost 0 bases and J 4 bases, leaving 23 bases between the germline ends. Profiled with immunoSEQ multiplex PCR; TCRdb holds only in-frame clones, not every one. The sample lists 70,000 or so clones; 88% were seen once. The V call is TRBV5-1, the J call TRBJ2-7, with D possibly TRBD1 on 6 matching bases. The sequenced sample was PBMCs. This TCR came from a human donor in good health. Some clones in this sample may be carry-over from other donors' samples. The CDR3 region is CASSLDRVLGSRPYEQYF. The CDR3 DNA sequence: TGCGCCAGCAGCTTGGACAGGGTTCTTGGTTCGCGGCCTTACGAGCAGTACTTC.